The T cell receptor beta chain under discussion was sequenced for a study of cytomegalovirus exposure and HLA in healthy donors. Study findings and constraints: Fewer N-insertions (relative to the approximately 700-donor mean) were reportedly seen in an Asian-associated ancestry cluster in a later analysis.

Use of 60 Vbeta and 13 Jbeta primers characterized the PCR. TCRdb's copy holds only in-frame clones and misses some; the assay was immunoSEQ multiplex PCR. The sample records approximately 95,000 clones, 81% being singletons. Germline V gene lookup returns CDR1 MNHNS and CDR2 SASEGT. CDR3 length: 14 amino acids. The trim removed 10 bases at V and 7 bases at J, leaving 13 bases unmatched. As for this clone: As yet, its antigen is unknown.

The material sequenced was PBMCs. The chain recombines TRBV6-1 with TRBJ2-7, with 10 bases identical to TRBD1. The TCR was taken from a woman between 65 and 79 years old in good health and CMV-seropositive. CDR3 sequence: CATWRDRGSREQYF. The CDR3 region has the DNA TGTGCCACCTGGAGGGACAGGGGCAGTCGAGAGCAGTACTTC.